This T cell receptor (beta chain) is from a study of blood T cell repertoires in COVID-19 (dated by TCRdb to 2020 to 2022). About the full investigation: Collaborator samples came from the United States, Italy and Spain and covered acute and convalescent phases of COVID-19. The material from the prospective study consisted of cDNA or gDNA derived from T cells, B-cell-depleted T cells, or PBMCs. Subjects who had been exposed to COVID-19, were actively infected with it, or had recovered from it provided the deeply sampled blood TCRbeta repertoires that made up the dataset. A freely available public database, intended as a resource for researchers studying the immune response to SARS-CoV-2, is where the repertoires were released. The samples were drawn from two sources: the first 160 participants of the ongoing ImmuneRACE study, and 1,254 subjects contributed by 6 global collaborators. A de-identified subject ID, COVID-19 status, age in years and sex were almost always included in the sample metadata. Where HLA class I and class II types were available, the types were taken from metadata supplied by the sample provider, not from assay-based typing. Beyond this particular receptor, the publication reports: How much clinical and demographic metadata was included differed by source and by participant, and the metadata was provided uncurated.

TCRbeta CDR3 regions were amplified from genomic DNA using the immunoSEQ Assay, a bias-controlled multiplex PCR. Concerning the study's data processing: The number of nucleated cells in each sample was estimated by amplification of reference gene primers within the assay. To quantify the absolute abundance of each unique TCRbeta CDR3 rearrangement, sequence reads were collapsed and filtered. Productive Simpson clonality was computed per sample as the square root of Simpson's diversity index over productive rearrangements. TCRdb obtained this table from immuneACCESS and retained in-frame rearrangements with V and J assigned. These tables miss some clones; where compared with another copy, unresolved V genes account for less than half of the shortfall, and the remainder is unexplained. V and J calls and clone size are those listed in that table; D and trimming were worked out from the DNA. For this sample there are 270,000 or so clones; around nine tenths appear just once. Clones ranked in the top ten supply 0.85% to 1% of the sample.

The CDR3 goes from the cysteine to the phenylalanine over 13 residues. Only the CDR3 part of the read is kept: 39 bases, read in frame from the first base. Trimming leaves V shorter by 5 bases and J shorter by 7 bases, with the junction holding 7 bases beyond the gene matches. Notes on this clone: The clone's antigen remains unknown. Base quality data are lacking; no much larger clone is found one base away.

Another Seattle source contributed samples from volunteer blood donors who had recovered from COVID-19. Each collaborating institution followed its own protocols to collect whole blood in K2EDTA tubes. For TCRbeta analysis, collaborators shipped samples as frozen whole blood, isolated PBMCs, or DNA extracted from either of those sample types. The V gene is TRBV12-3 or TRBV12-4 and the J gene is TRBJ1-2, with 7 bases aligning to TRBD1. The specimen was peripheral blood. The TCR was taken from a woman aged 40 to 50 who had recovered from COVID-19. The bases are TGTGCCAGCAGTAGGACAGGAGAGACTGGCTACACCTTC. The encoded protein is CASSRTGETGYTF.